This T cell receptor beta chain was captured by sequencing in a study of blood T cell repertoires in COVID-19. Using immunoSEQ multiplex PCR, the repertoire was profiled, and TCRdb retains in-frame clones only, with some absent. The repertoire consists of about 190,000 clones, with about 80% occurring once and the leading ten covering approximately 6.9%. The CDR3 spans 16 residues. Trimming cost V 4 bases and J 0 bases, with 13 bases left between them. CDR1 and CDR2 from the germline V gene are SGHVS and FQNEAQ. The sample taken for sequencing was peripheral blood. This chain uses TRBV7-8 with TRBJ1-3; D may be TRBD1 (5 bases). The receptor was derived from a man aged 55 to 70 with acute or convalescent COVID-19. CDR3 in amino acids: CASSWGDPSSGNTIYF. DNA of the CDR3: TGTGCCAGCAGCTGGGGGGACCCAAGCTCTGGAAACACCATATATTTT.